This TCR beta chain appears in the sequencing data of a study of blood T cell repertoires in COVID-19. Overall study context: Acute-phase and convalescent COVID-19 samples originated in the United States, Italy and Spain. In each case, the material was cDNA or gDNA derived from T cells, B-cell-depleted T cells, or PBMCs.

Profiled with immunoSEQ multiplex PCR; TCRdb holds only in-frame clones, not every one. The data show some 28,000 clones, roughly three quarters seen once. Germline V gene lookup returns CDR1 MDHEN and CDR2 SYDVKM. The CDR3 loop spans 14 amino acids. The V gene lost 2 bases and the J gene lost 5 bases, with 12 bases spanning the gap. The receptor's source is a man in his 70s with acute or convalescent COVID-19. The chain carries TRBV28 and TRBJ1-2, with D possibly being TRBD1 (6 bases). Input material: peripheral blood. The CDR3 is CASSLVGAKYGYTF. CDR3 in DNA: TGTGCCAGCAGTTTAGTGGGGGCCAAATATGGCTACACCTTC.